This T cell receptor (beta chain) comes out of a study of long-term antiretroviral therapy in people with HIV. With regard to this clone: As yet, its antigen is unknown.

The CDR3 spans 15 residues. Per the germline V gene, CDR1 is SGDLS and CDR2 is YYNGEE. Trimming cost V 3 bases and J 2 bases, with 14 bases left between them. The study, taken as a whole, reports: Repertoires from HIV showed CDR3 length ranges narrower than those of controls. Missing from the dataset were any data on ART adherence, viral resistance or therapy changes. With ART, diversity went up but was still lower than in transplant donor controls.

The immunoSEQ assay was v3.0, run at survey level. The protocol was immunoSEQ multiplex PCR, while the TCRdb copy is restricted to in-frame clones and leaves out a portion. This sample has about 39,000 clones, with about nine tenths found just once. The sequence derives from a woman aged 45-65 years with HIV. J is TRBJ2-5 and V is TRBV9, with a possible D match to TRBD2 (7 bases). The sequencing used unsorted PBMCs, collected 1.2 years after starting antiretroviral therapy. The CDR3 DNA is TGTGCCAGCAGCGAGGGGGGGGGATTGCAAGAGACCCAGTACTTC. Translation: CASSEGGGLQETQYF. The full variable domain, with the rest looked up from reference TRBV9 and TRBJ2-5, is DSGVTQTPKHLITATGQRVTLRCSPRSGDLSVYWYQQSLDQGLQFLIQYYNGEERAKGNILERFSAQQFPDLHSELNLSSLELGDSALYFCASSEGGGLQETQYFGPGTRLLVL.